This T cell receptor beta chain was identified in a study of control samples from healthy donors and cancer patients. Germline CDR1 and CDR2: LGHDT and YNNKEL (reference sequence). The CDR3 consists of 15 residues. The V gene lost 2 bases and the J gene lost 2 bases, with 10 bases spanning the gap. Sequencing was performed with immunoSEQ multiplex PCR; in TCRdb, only in-frame clones are kept and a portion is missing. The sample has over 15,000 clones, approximately 86% seen once. Sequenced: PBMCs. The receptor was derived from a woman in her 70s with colorectal cancer. The chain uses TRBV3-1 (or the pseudogene TRBV3-2) and TRBJ2-1; a weak D match, TRBD2 (6 bases). The CDR3 loop reads CASSQWEDPYNEQFF. In DNA form, the CDR3 reads TGTGCCAGCAGCCAATGGGAGGATCCCTACAATGAGCAGTTCTTC.